A single sample is the source of the 30 T cell receptor beta chains below, sequenced in a study of T-cell memory formation after mild COVID-19. Each CDR3 protein is one row after TCRdb ran MiXCR on the 5' RACE reads. The table shows under 250,000 distinct CDR3 sequences, with 9.4% occurring only once. Sequencing was done on a sample of PBMCs or a T cell subset sorted from them (not recorded which). The source is a man aged 18 to 30 who had mild COVID-19 (a few samples of this study predate the infection). Cell type and time point are not known.

This clonotype has ten or more counts. The chain combines TRBV28 with TRBJ2-1, with D possibly matching TRBD2 (6 bases). This CDR3 contains 17 residues. The germline V and J ends were trimmed by 7 bases and 0 bases, with 19 bases remaining between them. Germline lookup yields CDR1 MDHEN and CDR2 SYDVKM. The CDR3 protein is CASTSAGLQSSYNEQFF. Here the CDR3 DNA reads TGTGCCAGCACATCTGCGGGGCTCCAGAGCTCCTACAATGAGCAGTTCTTC.

The genes are TRBV7-2 and TRBJ1-1, with a possible D match to TRBD1 (5 bases). The CDR3 is 14 residues long. From germline, CDR1 is SGHTA and CDR2 FQGNSA. V dropped 5 bases and J dropped 4 bases, with 14 bases sitting between them. The CDR3 sequence: CASSPRQKLTEAFF. In DNA form, the CDR3 reads TGTGCCAGCAGCCCACGACAGAAACTCACTGAAGCTTTCTTT. The variable domain in full, completed from reference TRBV7-2 and TRBJ1-1, reads GAGVSQSPSNKVTEKGKDVELRCDPISGHTALYWYRQSLGQGLEFLIYFQGNSAPDKSGLPSDRFSAERTGGSVSTLTIQRTQQEDSAVYLCASSPRQKLTEAFFGQGTRLTVV.

The chain joins TRBV5-5 to TRBJ2-1; unclear D gene. This CDR3 has 15 amino acids. Deletions cut 3 bases from V and 0 bases from J, with 10 bases between. Germline V CDR1 and CDR2: SGHKS, YYEKEE (reference sequence). CDR3 region: CASSSRISSYNEQFF. The CDR3 nucleotides read TGTGCCAGCAGCTCCAGGATTAGCTCCTACAATGAGCAGTTCTTC.

V and J are TRBV6-6 and TRBJ1-2; the match to TRBD1 covers 9 bases. J was trimmed by 8 bases and V by 5 bases; bases with no gene match: 18. This CDR3 region has 17 residues. The germline gives CDR1 MNHNY, CDR2 SVGAGI (reference sequence). CDR3 protein: CASSRLGTGKRERGYTF. For the CDR3, the DNA is TGTGCCAGCAGTCGACTCGGGACAGGGAAAAGGGAGAGAGGCTACACCTTC.

This clonotype came up a few times. J is TRBJ2-1 and V is TRBV4-3; 7 bases line up with TRBD1. Germline CDR1 reads LGHNA; CDR2 reads YSLEER. This CDR3 has 18 amino acids. The V and J ends lost 0 bases and 6 bases, in that order; junction bases with no gene match: 14. CDR3 nucleotides: TGCGCCAGCAGCCAAGATCGACCCTCAGGGGACAGTCGCAATGAGCAGTTCTTC. Its protein is CASSQDRPSGDSRNEQFF.

The chain recombines TRBV4-1 with TRBJ2-7; D assignment may be TRBD1 or TRBD2 (7 bases each). The germline gives CDR1 MGHRA, CDR2 YSYEKL. The CDR3 has 17 residues. V lost 4 bases to trimming and J lost 0 bases, with 19 bases between them. The CDR3 loop reads CASSRRGRGLSSYEQYF. CDR3 coding DNA: TGCGCCAGCAGCCGAAGGGGGCGGGGGTTGAGCTCCTACGAGCAGTACTTC.

This clonotype was observed a few times. The chain uses TRBV7-9 and TRBJ1-3, with TRBD1 matching 9 bases. The CDR3 runs 16 residues. Germline CDR1 and CDR2: SEHNR and FQNEAQ (reference sequence). After removal of 5 bases from V and 3 bases from J, the junction contained 8 bases not matched to a gene. For the CDR3, the DNA is TGTGCCAGCAGCACCCACGGACAGGGGTTTGGAAACACCATATATTTT. Translation: CASSTHGQGFGNTIYF.

This clonotype was seen repeatedly, ten times or more. The chain is built from TRBV5-1 and TRBJ1-1; 10 nucleotides agree with TRBD1. The V and J ends lost 3 bases and 4 bases, in that order; junction bases with no gene match: 0. Germline CDR1 SGHRS, CDR2 YFSETQ. This CDR3 has 13 residues. CDR3 DNA sequence: TGCGCCAGCAGCTGGACAGGGGGCACTGAAGCTTTCTTT. As protein: CASSWTGGTEAFF.

This clonotype was seen repeatedly, ten times or more. This rearrangement joins TRBV7-3 to TRBJ1-1, with 8 bases that match TRBD1. Germline CDR1 and CDR2: SGHTA and FQGTGA. Germline trimming cut 4 bases from V and 3 bases from J; bases unmatched to any gene: 7. This CDR3 region has 15 residues. Here the CDR3 reads CASSSSGGMYTEAFF. Written as DNA, the CDR3 is TGTGCCAGCAGCTCCTCAGGGGGCATGTACACTGAAGCTTTCTTT.

The chain uses TRBV5-1 and TRBJ1-2; D might be TRBD1 (5 bases). This CDR3 has 14 residues. Germline V gives CDR1 SGHRS, CDR2 YFSETQ. V lost 4 bases, J lost 3 bases, and 13 bases lay in between. Written as DNA, the CDR3 is TGCGCCAGCAGCCTCCCGGGGGGGGACTATGGCTACACCTTC. Its translation is CASSLPGGDYGYTF.

The gene calls are TRBV18 and TRBJ2-7; D remains unclear. The CDR3 is 16 amino acids. Between the trimmed V and J ends, which lost 0 bases and 2 bases, there was a span of 14 bases. Germline loops: CDR1 KGHSH, CDR2 LQKENI. As DNA, the CDR3 is TGTGCCAGCTCACCACCGTACGCGGCCAGAACCTACGAGCAGTACTTC. Translating it yields CASSPPYAARTYEQYF.

The rearrangement joins TRBV4-3 to TRBJ2-7, with 9 bases matching TRBD2. Germline V gives CDR1 LGHNA, CDR2 YSLEER. Germline trimming cut 1 base from V and 4 bases from J; bases unmatched to any gene: 2. The CDR3 is made up of 14 amino acids. CDR3 in DNA: TGCGCCAGCAGCCAAGGCGGGGGGGCTTACGAGCAGTACTTC. It codes for CASSQGGGAYEQYF.

The chain links TRBV5-1 to TRBJ2-3; TRBD1 agrees at 8 bases. Germline lookup yields CDR1 SGHRS and CDR2 YFSETQ. Trimming took 0 bases from V and 6 from J; bases not matched to a gene: 3. The CDR3 runs to 14 residues. CDR3 sequence (DNA): TGCGCCAGCAGCTTGGCCCAGGGGGCGGATACGCAGTATTTT. Translating it yields CASSLAQGADTQYF.

The chain couples TRBV7-8 to TRBJ1-1; D unclear. Trimming pared 5 bases from V and 1 base from J, leaving 14 bases between. CDR3 length equals 15 residues. The germline gives CDR1 SGHVS, CDR2 FQNEAQ. The CDR3 region has the DNA TGTGCCAGCAGCCTATTGGCAGAGAGGAACACTGAAGCTTTCTTT. It encodes CASSLLAERNTEAFF. The complete variable domain, with remaining parts taken from reference TRBV7-8 and TRBJ1-1, reads GAGVSQSPRYKVAKRGQDVALRCDPISGHVSLFWYQQALGQGPEFLTYFQNEAQLDKSGLPSDRFFAERPEGSVSTLKIQRTQQEDSAVYLCASSLLAERNTEAFFGQGTRLTVV.

This chain's CDR3 is CASSYEAGNRDTQYF. CDR3 coding DNA: TGTGCCAGCAGTTACGAGGCGGGGAATCGCGATACGCAGTATTTT. V gene TRBV6-5 combines with J gene TRBJ2-3; possibly TRBD2 for D (6 bases). The V end was cut by 2 bases, the J end by 6 bases, with 15 bases between. The CDR3 sequence is 15 residues long. Germline V gives CDR1 MNHEY, CDR2 SVGAGI.

The chain has TRBV19 and TRBJ2-7; 9 positions agree with TRBD1. Trimming removed 5 bases from V and 4 bases from J; junction bases left unmatched: 12. This CDR3 is 16 amino acids long. The V gene's germline CDR1 is LNHDA and CDR2 SQIVND (reference sequence). The CDR3 DNA reads TGTGCCAGTAGTCTCACCACCGGGACAGGGATTTACGAGCAGTACTTC. Its protein product is CASSLTTGTGIYEQYF.

The chain has TRBV20-1 and TRBJ1-5; D remains ambiguous. V lost 1 base and J lost 0, with 13 bases in between. The CDR3 is made up of 16 amino acids. Germline V gene sequence: CDR1 DFQATT, CDR2 SNEGSKA (reference sequence). The CDR3 DNA reads as TGCAGTGCTAGAGCCCGAGGCGCAGATAGCAATCAGCCCCAGCATTTT. As protein: CSARARGADSNQPQHF.

The chain is built from TRBV10-2 and TRBJ1-1; TRBD1 is a possible D gene (5 bases). With 5 bases removed from V and 4 bases from J, the gap between germline ends came to 14 bases. Germline V gene lookup returns CDR1 WSHSY and CDR2 SAAADI. The CDR3 spans 14 residues. In DNA form, the CDR3 reads TGCGCCAGCAGTCCCGGGGGGAACCCCACTGAAGCTTTCTTT. Translation gives CASSPGGNPTEAFF.

This sequence joins TRBV27 and TRBJ2-3; D gene uncertain. Trimming removed 5 bases at V and 3 bases at J, with 9 bases between. Germline V CDR1 and CDR2: MNHEY, SMNVEV (reference sequence). This CDR3 is 13 amino acids long. This chain's CDR3 is CASSPLVTDTQYF. CDR3 in DNA: TGTGCCAGCAGTCCCCTAGTGACAGATACGCAGTATTTT.

The rearrangement links TRBV7-9 to TRBJ2-3; D not certain. Germline V gene sequence: CDR1 SEHNR, CDR2 FQNEAQ (reference sequence). Trimming shortened V by 2 bases and J by 0 bases, and 18 bases separated the two germline ends. CDR3 length: 18 residues. The CDR3 here is CASSLYPPPDPSTDTQYF. The CDR3, as DNA: TGTGCCAGCAGCTTATATCCCCCCCCGGACCCTAGCACAGATACGCAGTATTTT.

This clonotype came up a few times. The V gene is TRBV2, the J gene TRBJ2-5; possibly TRBD1 or TRBD2 for D (5 bases each). Looked up from germline, CDR1 is SNHLY and CDR2 is FYNNEI. V lost 3 bases and J lost 5, with 10 bases in between. The CDR3 is 13 residues long. The CDR3: CASSDGWGETQYF. The CDR3 DNA follows: TGTGCCAGCAGTGATGGCTGGGGGGAGACCCAGTACTTC. The full variable domain, completed using reference TRBV2 and TRBJ2-5, is EPEVTQTPSHQVTQMGQEVILRCVPISNHLYFYWYRQILGQKVEFLVSFYNNEISEKSEIFDDQFSVERPDGSNFTLKIRSTKLEDSAMYFCASSDGWGETQYFGPGTRLLVL.

This clonotype was detected a few times. J is TRBJ1-2 and V is TRBV20-1; 8 bases are a match to TRBD1. Germline trimming cut 5 bases from V and 5 bases from J; bases unmatched to any gene: 10. Germline CDR1 and CDR2: DFQATT and SNEGSKA (reference sequence). The CDR3 is 14 residues long. The CDR3 loop is CSAPGAGGGYGYTF. The CDR3 region has the DNA TGCAGTGCTCCAGGGGCAGGGGGCGGATATGGCTACACCTTC.

This clonotype appeared many times. This chain joins TRBV30 and TRBJ2-7; maybe TRBD1 (5 bases). Deletions cut 2 bases from V and 2 bases from J, with 10 bases between. Germline CDR1 is GTSNPN and CDR2 is SVGIG (reference sequence). This CDR3 is 13 amino acids long. Here the CDR3 reads CAWSRQRPYEQYF. The DNA of the CDR3 is TGTGCCTGGAGTCGACAGCGACCCTACGAGCAGTACTTC.

The chain has TRBV7-9 and TRBJ2-5, with 7 bases aligning to TRBD1. The ends lost 5 bases at V and 5 bases at J; junction bases unmatched: 8. The germline gives CDR1 SEHNR, CDR2 FQNEAQ (reference sequence). The CDR3 extends over 14 amino acids. The CDR3 nucleotides are TGTGCCAGCAGCCCCACAGGGGCACGGGAGACCCAGTACTTC. Its translation is CASSPTGARETQYF. The entire variable domain, with the rest obtained from reference TRBV7-9 and TRBJ2-5, is as follows: DTGVSQNPRHKITKRGQNVTFRCDPISEHNRLYWYRQTLGQGPEFLTYFQNEAQLEKSRLLSDRFSAERPKGSFSTLEIQRTEQGDSAMYLCASSPTGARETQYFGPGTRLLVL.

This chain joins TRBV7-2 and TRBJ2-6; D not certain. V was clipped by 5 bases and J by 0 bases, with 11 bases between them. The CDR3 loop spans 16 amino acids. The germline V gene encodes CDR1 SGHTA and CDR2 FQGNSA. The DNA of the CDR3 is TGTGCCAGCAGCCGCGGACGGAGCTCTGGGGCCAACGTCCTGACTTTC. Its protein is CASSRGRSSGANVLTF.

This clonotype was seen a few times. The V and J genes are TRBV12-3 or TRBV12-4 and TRBJ2-5, with D perhaps assigned TRBD1 or TRBD2 (5 bases each). V lost 4 bases and J lost 3, with 12 bases in between. This CDR3 has 14 amino acids. CDR3 protein: CASSSRGPKETQYF. The DNA for the CDR3 is TGTGCCAGCAGTTCCCGGGGCCCTAAAGAGACCCAGTACTTC.

This clonotype was seen only a few times. The J gene is TRBJ1-5, the V gene TRBV5-1; D unclear. The V gene lost 0 bases and the J gene lost 1 base, with 11 bases spanning the gap. Germline V gene data show CDR1 as SGHRS and CDR2 as YFSETQ. The CDR3 is made up of 16 amino acids. The chain's CDR3 is CASSLVPGMSNQPQHF. CDR3 nucleotides: TGCGCCAGCAGCTTGGTCCCCGGGATGAGCAATCAGCCCCAGCATTTT. The whole variable domain, filled in from reference TRBV5-1 and TRBJ1-5, reads KAGVTQTPRYLIKTRGQQVTLSCSPISGHRSVSWYQQTPGQGLQFLFEYFSETQRNKGNFPGRFSGRQFSNSRSEMNVSTLELGDSALYLCASSLVPGMSNQPQHFGDGTRLSIL.

The chain joins TRBV24-1 to TRBJ2-2; TRBD2 is a possible D gene (5 bases). Germline loops: CDR1 KGHDR, CDR2 SFDVKD. The V end lost 3 bases, the J end lost 0 bases, and 7 bases lay between the germline ends. The CDR3 extends over 15 amino acids. Here the CDR3 reads CATSDPGTNTGELFF. The CDR3 nucleotides read TGTGCCACCAGTGATCCCGGGACGAACACCGGGGAGCTGTTTTTT.

The chain recombines TRBV6-5 with TRBJ1-1; TRBD1 might be the D (5 bases). V was clipped by 1 base and J by 3 bases, with 9 bases between them. Per germline, CDR1 MNHEY and CDR2 SVGAGI. The CDR3 consists of 14 residues. The CDR3 nucleotides are TGTGCCAGCAGTTACTGGGCGGGGGACACTGAAGCTTTCTTT. This encodes CASSYWAGDTEAFF.

This rearrangement joins TRBV7-9 to TRBJ1-5; possibly TRBD1 for D (5 bases). This CDR3 comprises 18 residues. The germline CDR1 and CDR2 sequences are SEHNR and FQNEAQ (reference sequence). V shed 5 bases and J shed 4 bases, with 24 bases lying between them. In DNA, the CDR3 is TGTGCCAGCAGCAGAAGGGTCGGCGGGGCCGGGGGAAATCAGCCCCAGCATTTT. Amino acid sequence: CASSRRVGGAGGNQPQHF.